This TCR beta chain was obtained from a study of T cell responses to AZD1222 COVID-19 vaccine (dated by TCRdb to the early 2020s). With respect to the entire study: AZD1222 recipients whose second dose came at about 4 weeks and those whose second dose came at about 12 weeks were combined into one group, since spike-specific TCR depth and breadth did not differ between the two schedules. A total of 230 to 250 trial participants underwent TCR sequencing, of whom about 210 received two doses of AZD1222 and approximately 25 received two doses of the MenACWY control vaccine. Trial participants were enrolled into age subgroups of 18-55, 56-69 and 70-plus years, which contained roughly 140, 27 and 60 TCR-sequenced participants, respectively.

The V end gives up 3 bases and the J end 3 bases, leaving 11 bases in the junction not matched to a gene. From the germline V gene, CDR1 is SGHRS and CDR2 is YFSETQ. The CDR3 measures 18 amino acids from cysteine to phenylalanine. Just the 54-base CDR3 DNA is kept, in frame starting at base 1. The CDR3 regions of human TCRbeta chains were subjected to immunosequencing. The study's own analysis went as follows. TCRs in the repertoires were compared against a reference library of SARS-CoV-2-specific TCRs that had been generated with the MIRA antigen-specificity platform. Breadth was defined as the fraction of unique TCRs that were SARS-CoV-2-associated, and depth was defined as the fraction of total T cells that were SARS-CoV-2-associated. Using the MIRA data, each spike-specific TCR was assigned both to the spike region to which the TCR was reactive and to a CD4 or CD8 class. Log10-transformed breadth and depth values were compared by one-way ANOVA with Sidak's multiple comparisons tests. TCRdb retrieved this table from immuneACCESS and kept in-frame rearrangements only. Not all clones are present; in checked studies, unresolved V genes account for under half, and no reason is known for the remainder. V, J and clone size derive from that table, while D and trimming were established from the DNA sequence. The sample yields about 150,000 clones; 85% to 95% were counted once. The top ten hold over 7.5% of the sample.

Overall study results and their limits: The vaccine-associated CD4 TCRs covered the entire spike protein, and the dominant responses fell in regions 160-218 and 743-854. Nearly half of unique spike-specific TCRs reportedly recognized epitopes outside regions mutated in the B.1.351 and B.1.1.7 variants. After two AZD1222 doses, both the breadth and the depth of spike-specific TCRs were significantly higher than at day 0 and than in MenACWY recipients. In the small 56-69-year group, the increase in depth fell short of significance, most likely because of low power. Because no day 14 peak-response samples were available, repertoires were characterized only after the peak T cell response. Conclusions about previously exposed vaccinees are limited, since just a handful of AZD1222 recipients were seropositive for SARS-CoV-2 at baseline. Participants were mostly white British, with more females than males. The authors suggested clonal diversity may have been underestimated.

The time point label corresponds to: baseline before first vaccination. Vaccinee samples were obtained from the UK trials COV001 and COV002, which included a single-blind randomized controlled phase 2/3 trial of AZD1222 (ChAdOx1 nCoV-19) in healthy adults. For TCRbeta chain sequencing, PBMC samples from trial participants were taken at day 0 and at day 28 after the second dose. About this clone itself: It has no known antigen specificity. No base quality values were provided; no much bigger clone lies one nucleotide off.

The clonotype was recovered from an adult in good health. The sample in question was peripheral blood, obtained on day 0 of AZD1222 vaccination. Here the chain combines TRBV5-1 and TRBJ2-7; TRBD2 matches 14 bases in the middle. The CDR3 sequence is CASSWTSGGPTTSYEQYF. The base sequence is TGCGCCAGCAGCTGGACTAGCGGGGGGCCAACAACGAGCTACGAGCAGTACTTC. The variable domain in full, with residues beyond the CDR3 obtained from the reference TRBV5-1 and TRBJ2-7 genes, is KAGVTQTPRYLIKTRGQQVTLSCSPISGHRSVSWYQQTPGQGLQFLFEYFSETQRNKGNFPGRFSGRQFSNSRSEMNVSTLELGDSALYLCASSWTSGGPTTSYEQYFGPGTRLTVT.